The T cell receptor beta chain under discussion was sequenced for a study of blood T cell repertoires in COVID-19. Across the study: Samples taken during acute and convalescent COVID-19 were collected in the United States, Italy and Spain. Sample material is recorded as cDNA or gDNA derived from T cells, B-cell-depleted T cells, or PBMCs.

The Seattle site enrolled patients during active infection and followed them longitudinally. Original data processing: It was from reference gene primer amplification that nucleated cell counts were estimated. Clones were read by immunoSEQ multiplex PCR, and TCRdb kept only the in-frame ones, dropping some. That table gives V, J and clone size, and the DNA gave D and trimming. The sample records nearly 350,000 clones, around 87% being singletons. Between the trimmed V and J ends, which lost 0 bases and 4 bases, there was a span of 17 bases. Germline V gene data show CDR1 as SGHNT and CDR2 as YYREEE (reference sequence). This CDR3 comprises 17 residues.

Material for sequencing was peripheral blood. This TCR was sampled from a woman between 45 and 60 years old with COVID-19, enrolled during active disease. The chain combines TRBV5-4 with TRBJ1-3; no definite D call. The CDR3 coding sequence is TGTGCCAGCAGCTTGGATGGACTAAGGCTAGAGGGAAACACCATATATTTT. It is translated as CASSLDGLRLEGNTIYF.